These T cell receptor beta chains were read from a single sample in a study of blood T cell repertoires in COVID-19. Clones were sequenced by immunoSEQ multiplex PCR, and TCRdb holds only the in-frame ones, with some missing. The profile covers fewer than 350,000 clones, with 80% to 90% appearing a single time and about 4.2% taken by the ten largest. Input material: peripheral blood. The receptors were sampled from a man aged 35 to 55 with acute or convalescent COVID-19. CDR3s include the opening cysteine and the closing phenylalanine or tryptophan. The size of a clone is reported for some rows only, either as once, few or many, or as a class for expanded clones.

j_call: TRBJ1-3
clone_size: NA
v_call: TRBV6-5
cdr3_aa: CASSYGQGENTIYF

j_call: TRBJ1-2
clone_size: NA
v_call: TRBV29-1
cdr3_aa: CSVEEDSRYGYTF

j_call: TRBJ1-4
clone_size: once
v_call: TRBV30
cdr3_aa: CAWSGGTGGPANEKLFF

j_call: TRBJ1-4
clone_size: NA
v_call: TRBV5-1
cdr3_aa: CASSWGTGGGEKLFF

j_call: TRBJ2-7
clone_size: NA
v_call: TRBV6-6
cdr3_aa: CASSSWGTGLSEQYF

j_call: TRBJ2-3
clone_size: NA
v_call: TRBV7-2
cdr3_aa: CASSLNEADTQYF

j_call: TRBJ2-1
clone_size: NA
v_call: TRBV6-2/TRBV6-3
cdr3_aa: CASSLSGGAVHEQFF

j_call: TRBJ1-4
clone_size: few
v_call: TRBV11-2
cdr3_aa: CASSAGTGNEKLFF

j_call: TRBJ1-5
clone_size: NA
v_call: TRBV10-1
cdr3_aa: CASSETGGQPQHF

j_call: TRBJ1-1
clone_size: NA
v_call: TRBV18
cdr3_aa: CASSPSVTARLNTEAFF

j_call: TRBJ1-1
clone_size: NA
v_call: TRBV6-4
cdr3_aa: CATYRGPIEAFF

j_call: TRBJ2-1
clone_size: NA
v_call: TRBV19
cdr3_aa: CASSIDAGGHNEQFF

j_call: TRBJ1-1
clone_size: NA
v_call: TRBV5-1
cdr3_aa: CASSLEGTPITEAFF

j_call: TRBJ1-5
clone_size: NA
v_call: TRBV27
cdr3_aa: CASSLNSYQPQHF

j_call: TRBJ1-2
clone_size: NA
v_call: TRBV12-3/TRBV12-4
cdr3_aa: CASTPGGRDGYTF

j_call: TRBJ1-3
clone_size: NA
v_call: TRBV3-1/TRBV3-2
cdr3_aa: CASSSPVSGNTIYF

j_call: TRBJ2-1
clone_size: NA
v_call: TRBV4-2
cdr3_aa: CASSPHPGGPYNEQFF

j_call: TRBJ2-1
clone_size: NA
v_call: TRBV5-5
cdr3_aa: CASSLEGRGYNEQFF

j_call: TRBJ1-1
clone_size: NA
v_call: TRBV30
cdr3_aa: CAGDRGRTEAFF

j_call: TRBJ1-2
clone_size: NA
v_call: TRBV3-1/TRBV3-2
cdr3_aa: CASSHGTSYGYTF

j_call: TRBJ2-2
clone_size: NA
v_call: TRBV6-1
cdr3_aa: CASSEPTGGTTGELFF

j_call: TRBJ1-2
clone_size: NA
v_call: TRBV3-1/TRBV3-2
cdr3_aa: CASSQGGQGNYGYTF

j_call: TRBJ1-2
clone_size: NA
v_call: TRBV5-1
cdr3_aa: CASTDSINYGYTF

j_call: TRBJ1-3
clone_size: few
v_call: TRBV7-9
cdr3_aa: CASSSSGTGAGNTIYF

j_call: TRBJ1-6
clone_size: once
v_call: TRBV6-5
cdr3_aa: CASTLSTVYSPLHF

j_call: TRBJ1-2
clone_size: few
v_call: TRBV5-1
cdr3_aa: CASSSGGSLGYGYTF

j_call: TRBJ2-2
clone_size: NA
v_call: TRBV13
cdr3_aa: CASSQGTGAGELFF

j_call: TRBJ1-6
clone_size: NA
v_call: TRBV27
cdr3_aa: CASTRAGSQSPLHF